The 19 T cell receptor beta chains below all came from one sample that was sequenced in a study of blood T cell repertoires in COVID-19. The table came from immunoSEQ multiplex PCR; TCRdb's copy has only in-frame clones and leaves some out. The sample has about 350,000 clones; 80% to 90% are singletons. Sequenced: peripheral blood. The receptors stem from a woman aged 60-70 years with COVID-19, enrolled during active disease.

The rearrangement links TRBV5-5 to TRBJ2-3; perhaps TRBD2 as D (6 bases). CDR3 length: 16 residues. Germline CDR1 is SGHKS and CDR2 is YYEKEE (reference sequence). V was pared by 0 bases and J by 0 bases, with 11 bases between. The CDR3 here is CASSLGASGSTDTQYF. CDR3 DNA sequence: TGTGCCAGCAGCTTGGGAGCAAGCGGGAGCACAGATACGCAGTATTTT.

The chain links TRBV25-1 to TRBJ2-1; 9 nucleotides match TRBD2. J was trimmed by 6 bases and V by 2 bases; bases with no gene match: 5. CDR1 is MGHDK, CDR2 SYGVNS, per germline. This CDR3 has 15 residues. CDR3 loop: CASSESGGLLNEQFF. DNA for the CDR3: TGTGCCAGCAGTGAAAGCGGGGGGCTTCTCAATGAGCAGTTCTTC.

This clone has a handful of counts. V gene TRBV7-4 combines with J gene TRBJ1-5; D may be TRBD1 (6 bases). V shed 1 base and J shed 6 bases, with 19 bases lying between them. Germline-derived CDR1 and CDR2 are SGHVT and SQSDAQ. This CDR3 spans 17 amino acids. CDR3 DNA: TGTGCCAGCAGCTTAGGCCAGGGGCGAGGAAGACGTCAGCCCCAGCATTTT. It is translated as CASSLGQGRGRRQPQHF.

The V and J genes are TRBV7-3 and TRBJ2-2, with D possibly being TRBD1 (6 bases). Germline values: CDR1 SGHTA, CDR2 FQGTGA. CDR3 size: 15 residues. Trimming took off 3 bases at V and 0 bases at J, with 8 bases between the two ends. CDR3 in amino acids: CASSFRGPNTGELFF. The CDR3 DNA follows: TGTGCCAGCAGCTTCAGGGGCCCGAACACCGGGGAGCTGTTTTTT.

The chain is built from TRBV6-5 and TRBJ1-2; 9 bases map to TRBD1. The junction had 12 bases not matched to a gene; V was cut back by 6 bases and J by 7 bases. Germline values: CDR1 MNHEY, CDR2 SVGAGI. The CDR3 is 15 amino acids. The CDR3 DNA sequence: TGTGCCAGCAGGCTGACTGGGACAGGGATGAGTGGCTACACCTTC. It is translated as CASRLTGTGMSGYTF.

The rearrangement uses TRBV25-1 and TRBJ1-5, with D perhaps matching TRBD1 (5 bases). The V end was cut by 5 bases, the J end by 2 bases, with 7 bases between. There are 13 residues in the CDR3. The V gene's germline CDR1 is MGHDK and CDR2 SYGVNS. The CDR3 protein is CASSRGGNQPQHF. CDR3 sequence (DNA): TGTGCCAGCAGTCGGGGGGGCAATCAGCCCCAGCATTTT.

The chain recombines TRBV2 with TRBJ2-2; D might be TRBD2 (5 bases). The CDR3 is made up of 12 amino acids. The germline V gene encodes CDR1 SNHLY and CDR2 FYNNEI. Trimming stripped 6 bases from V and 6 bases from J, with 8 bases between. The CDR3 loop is CASRLVPGELFF. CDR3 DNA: TGTGCCAGCAGACTAGTTCCCGGGGAGCTGTTTTTT.

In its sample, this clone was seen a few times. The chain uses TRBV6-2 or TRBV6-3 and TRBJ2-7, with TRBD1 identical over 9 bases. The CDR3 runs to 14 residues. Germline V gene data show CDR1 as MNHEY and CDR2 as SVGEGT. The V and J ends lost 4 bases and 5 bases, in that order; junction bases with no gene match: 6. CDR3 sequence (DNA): TGTGCCAGCAGTTTGCCCGGGACAGGGAACGAGCAGTACTTC. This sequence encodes CASSLPGTGNEQYF.

CDR3 protein: CASSPLGTPLARGYTF. The CDR3 coding sequence is TGTGCCAGCAGCCCCCTCGGGACACCGTTAGCGCGTGGCTACACCTTC. The chain recombines TRBV7-2 with TRBJ1-2; a weak D match, TRBD1 (6 bases). Germline CDR1 SGHTA, CDR2 FQGNSA. The length of the CDR3 is 16 residues. Between the trimmed V and J ends, which lost 5 bases and 7 bases, there was a span of 23 bases.

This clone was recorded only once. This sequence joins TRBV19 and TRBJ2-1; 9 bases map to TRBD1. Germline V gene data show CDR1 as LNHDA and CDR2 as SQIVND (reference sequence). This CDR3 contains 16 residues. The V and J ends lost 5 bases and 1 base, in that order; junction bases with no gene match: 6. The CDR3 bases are TGTGCCAGTAGTCCTTGGGGACAGGGATCCTACAATGAGCAGTTCTTC. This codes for CASSPWGQGSYNEQFF. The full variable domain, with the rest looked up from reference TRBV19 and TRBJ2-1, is DGGITQSPKYLFRKEGQNVTLSCEQNLNHDAMYWYRQDPGQGLRLIYYSQIVNDFQKGDIAEGYSVSREKKESFPLTVTSAQKNPTAFYLCASSPWGQGSYNEQFFGPGTRLTVL.

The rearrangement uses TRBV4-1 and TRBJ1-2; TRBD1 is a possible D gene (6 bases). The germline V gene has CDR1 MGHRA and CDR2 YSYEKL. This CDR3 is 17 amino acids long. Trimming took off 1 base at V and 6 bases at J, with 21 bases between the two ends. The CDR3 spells CASSQAPRPGALDGYTF. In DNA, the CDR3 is TGCGCCAGCAGCCAAGCCCCCAGGCCAGGGGCTCTGGATGGCTACACCTTC.

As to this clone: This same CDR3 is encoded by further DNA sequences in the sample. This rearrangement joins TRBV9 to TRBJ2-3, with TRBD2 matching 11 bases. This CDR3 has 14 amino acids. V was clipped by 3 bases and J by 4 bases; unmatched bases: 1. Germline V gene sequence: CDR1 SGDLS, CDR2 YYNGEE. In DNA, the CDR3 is TGTGCCAGCAGCGGTAGCGGGGGGGCAGATACGCAGTATTTT. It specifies CASSGSGGADTQYF.

In nucleotides, the CDR3 is TGTGCCAGCAGCTTAGGGACAGCTAACAACTATGGCTACACCTTC. Its protein product is CASSLGTANNYGYTF. This chain joins TRBV7-2 and TRBJ1-2; D perhaps matches TRBD1 (6 bases). Trimming took off 1 base at V and 2 bases at J, with 11 bases between the two ends. The CDR3 covers 15 residues. Germline V gives CDR1 SGHTA, CDR2 FQGNSA.

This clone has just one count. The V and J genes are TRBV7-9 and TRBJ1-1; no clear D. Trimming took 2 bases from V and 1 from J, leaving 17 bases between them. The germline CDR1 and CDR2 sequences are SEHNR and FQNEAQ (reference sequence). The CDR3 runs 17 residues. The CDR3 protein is CASSLPPISFPNTEAFF. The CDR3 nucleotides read TGTGCCAGCAGCTTACCTCCCATCAGTTTCCCGAACACTGAAGCTTTCTTT.

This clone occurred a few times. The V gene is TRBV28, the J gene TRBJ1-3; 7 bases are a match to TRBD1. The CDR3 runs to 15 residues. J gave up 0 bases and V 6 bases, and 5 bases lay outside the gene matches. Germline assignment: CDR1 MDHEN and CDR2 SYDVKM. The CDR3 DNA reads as TGTGCCAGCAGGGTACAGGGGCCCTCTGGAAACACCATATATTTT. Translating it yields CASRVQGPSGNTIYF.

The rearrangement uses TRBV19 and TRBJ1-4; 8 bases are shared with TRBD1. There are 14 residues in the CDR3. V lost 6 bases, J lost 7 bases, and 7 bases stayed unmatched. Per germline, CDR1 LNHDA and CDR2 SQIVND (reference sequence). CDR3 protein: CASSRGQKGEKLFF. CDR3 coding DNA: TGTGCCAGTAGCAGGGGGCAAAAGGGTGAAAAACTGTTTTTT.

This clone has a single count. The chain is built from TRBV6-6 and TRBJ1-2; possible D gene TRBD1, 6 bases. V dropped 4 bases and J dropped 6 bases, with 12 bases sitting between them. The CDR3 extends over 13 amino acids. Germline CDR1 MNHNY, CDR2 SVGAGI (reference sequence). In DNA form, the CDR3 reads TGTGCCAGCAGTTGGGGGCGGCCCCATGGCTACACCTTC. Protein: CASSWGRPHGYTF.

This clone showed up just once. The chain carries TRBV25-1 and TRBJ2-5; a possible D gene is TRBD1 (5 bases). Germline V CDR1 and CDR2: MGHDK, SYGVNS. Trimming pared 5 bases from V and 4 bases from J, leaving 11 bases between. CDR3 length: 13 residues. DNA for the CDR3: TGTGCCAGCAGTAAACCAGGGTTAGAGACCCAGTACTTC. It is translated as CASSKPGLETQYF.

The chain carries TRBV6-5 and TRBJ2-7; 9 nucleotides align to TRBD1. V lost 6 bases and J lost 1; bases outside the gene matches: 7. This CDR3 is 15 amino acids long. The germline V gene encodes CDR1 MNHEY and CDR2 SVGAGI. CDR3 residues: CASRRSGTGSYEQYF. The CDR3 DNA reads TGTGCCAGCAGACGGTCCGGGACAGGGTCCTACGAGCAGTACTTC.